This T cell receptor (beta chain) was sequenced in a study of vaccination effects on CD4 cells after COVID-19. About this clone itself: The target antigen is unknown.

Expansion with viral peptide pools was applied to antigen-specific CD4+ T cells by the ViraFEST assay prior to sequencing. With roughly 9 days of culture completed, CD4+ T cells were isolated. Nobody among the vaccine recipients had prior SARS-CoV-2 infection (nucleocapsid antibodies were negative). For each well, two million PBMC were cultured with 8 to 10 IU/ml IL-2 and 8 to 10 ug/ml peptides. Half the medium was replaced with IL-2 medium on days 3 and 7. Whole-study results and caveats: Long after vaccination, the clones induced by infection and by vaccine shrank markedly in size.

The CDR3 has 16 amino acids. The germline gives CDR1 SGHNT, CDR2 YYREEE (reference sequence). J gave up 4 bases and V 4 bases, and 12 bases lay outside the gene matches. TCRdb's copy holds only in-frame clones and misses some; the assay was immunoSEQ multiplex PCR. Among some 20,000 clones listed, 65% to 85% were seen once. This receptor was taken from a human donor who received a COVID-19 vaccine. The sequencing used CD4+ T cells from PBMCs cultured with HCoV-NL63 spike peptides, collected before COVID-19 vaccination. The chain has TRBV5-4 and TRBJ2-5, with 8 bases matching TRBD1. CDR3 sequence reads: CASSQSQGAGGETQYF. The CDR3 coding sequence is TGTGCCAGCAGCCAGTCCCAGGGGGCCGGGGGAGAGACCCAGTACTTC.